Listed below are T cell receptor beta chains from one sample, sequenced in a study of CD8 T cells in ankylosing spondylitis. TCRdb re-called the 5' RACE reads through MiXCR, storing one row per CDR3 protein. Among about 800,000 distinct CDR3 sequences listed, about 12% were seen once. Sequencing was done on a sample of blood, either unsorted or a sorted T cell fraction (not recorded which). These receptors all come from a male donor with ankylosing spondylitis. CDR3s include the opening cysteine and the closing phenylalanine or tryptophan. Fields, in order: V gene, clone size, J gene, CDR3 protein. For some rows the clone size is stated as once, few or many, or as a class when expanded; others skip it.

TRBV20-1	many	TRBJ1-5	CSATRAPNQPQHF
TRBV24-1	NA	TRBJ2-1	CATSDSPGGRAFF
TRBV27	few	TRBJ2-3	CASSLFRTSGSTDTQYF
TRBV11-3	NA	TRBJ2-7	CASTSVAGRLSYEQYF
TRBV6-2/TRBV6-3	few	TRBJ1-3	CASSYGIFKSSGNTIYF
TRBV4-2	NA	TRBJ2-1	CASSQDNHNEQFF
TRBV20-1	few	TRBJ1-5	CSARDIETGGNQPQHF
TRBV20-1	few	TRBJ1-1	CSALSRDRGLNTEAFF
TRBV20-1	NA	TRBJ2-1	CSAPWVAIYNEQFF
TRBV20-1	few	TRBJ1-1	CSAAMDQNTEAFF
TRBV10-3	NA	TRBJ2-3	CAISERAGDYTQYF
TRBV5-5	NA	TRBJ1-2	CASSLDMGAGYGYTF
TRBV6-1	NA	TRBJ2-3	CASSHGGRNTDTQYF
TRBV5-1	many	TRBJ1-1	CASSLGFTGGLTEAFF
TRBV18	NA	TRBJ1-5	CASSLDRGLVQPQHF
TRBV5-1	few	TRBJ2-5	CASSLARVGSETQYF
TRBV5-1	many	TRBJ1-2	CASSPGPLALYGYTF